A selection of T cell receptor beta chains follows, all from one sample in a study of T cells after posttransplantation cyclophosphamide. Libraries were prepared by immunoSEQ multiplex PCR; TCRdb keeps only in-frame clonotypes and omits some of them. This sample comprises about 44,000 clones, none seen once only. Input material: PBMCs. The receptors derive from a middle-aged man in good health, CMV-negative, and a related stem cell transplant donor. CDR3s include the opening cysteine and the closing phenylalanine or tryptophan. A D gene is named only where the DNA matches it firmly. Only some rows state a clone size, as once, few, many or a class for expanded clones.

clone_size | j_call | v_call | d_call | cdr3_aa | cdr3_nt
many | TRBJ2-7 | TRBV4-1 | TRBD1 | CASSQQSGTAYEQYF | TGCGCCAGCAGCCAACAATCCGGGACAGCCTACGAGCAGTACTTC
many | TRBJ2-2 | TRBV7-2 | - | CASSWLTATGELFF | TGTGCCAGCAGCTGGCTGACAGCCACCGGGGAGCTGTTTTTT
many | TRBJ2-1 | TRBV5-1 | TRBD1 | CASSLGQGVYEQFF | TGCGCCAGCAGCTTGGGGCAGGGGGTATATGAGCAGTTCTTC
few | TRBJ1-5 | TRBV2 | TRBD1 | CASSGGQSLNQPQHF | TGTGCCAGCAGTGGGGGACAGTCGCTAAATCAGCCCCAGCATTTT
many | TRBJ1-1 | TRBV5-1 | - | CASSRWGEDTEAFF | TGCGCCAGCTCAAGGTGGGGGGAAGACACTGAAGCTTTCTTT
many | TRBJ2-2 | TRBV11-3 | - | CASSPRGVGHQDTGELFF | TGTGCCAGCAGCCCCAGGGGAGTGGGACACCAGGACACCGGGGAGCTGTTTTTT
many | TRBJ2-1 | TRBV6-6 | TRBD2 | CASSYIPGGEQFF | TGTGCCAGCAGCTATATACCGGGGGGGGAGCAGTTCTTC
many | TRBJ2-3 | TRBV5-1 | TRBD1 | CASKGQGTHTQYF | TGCGCCAGCAAAGGACAGGGCACGCATACGCAGTATTTT
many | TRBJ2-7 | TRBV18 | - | CASSLAGAGDEQYF | TGTGCCAGCTCACTAGCAGGGGCTGGAGACGAGCAGTACTTC
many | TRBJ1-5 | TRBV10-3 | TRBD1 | CAISPTSGQGGHQPQHF | TGTGCCATCAGCCCCACCTCCGGACAGGGGGGACATCAGCCCCAGCATTTT
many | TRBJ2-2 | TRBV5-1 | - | CASSLVQGFTGELFF | TGCGCCAGCAGCTTGGTTCAGGGGTTTACCGGGGAGCTGTTTTTT
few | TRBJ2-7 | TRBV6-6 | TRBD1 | CASSYSTGGAYEQYF | TGTGCCAGCAGTTATTCGACAGGGGGCGCGTACGAGCAGTACTTC
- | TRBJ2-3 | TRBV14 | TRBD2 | CASSQRVGLASTDTQYF | TGTGCCAGCAGCCAACGAGTGGGACTAGCTTCCACAGATACGCAGTATTTT
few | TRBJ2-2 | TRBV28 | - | CASSSSYTGELFF | TGTGCCAGCAGTTCCTCGTACACCGGGGAGCTGTTTTTT
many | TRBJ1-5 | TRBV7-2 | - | CASSLGTGSNNQPQHF | TGTGCCAGCAGCTTAGGAACGGGTTCTAACAATCAGCCCCAGCATTTT
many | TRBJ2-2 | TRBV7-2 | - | CASRIGILNTGELFF | TGTGCCAGCAGGATCGGGATTCTTAACACCGGGGAGCTGTTTTTT
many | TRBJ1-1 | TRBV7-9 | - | CASSYPGQNTEAFF | TGTGCCAGCAGCTATCCGGGACAGAACACTGAAGCTTTCTTT
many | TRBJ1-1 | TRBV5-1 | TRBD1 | CASSYRPGGMDTEAFF | TGCGCCAGCAGCTATAGACCAGGGGGCATGGACACTGAAGCTTTCTTT
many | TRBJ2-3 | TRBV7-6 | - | CASSLADSSTDTQYF | TGTGCCAGCAGCTTAGCCGACAGTAGCACAGATACGCAGTATTTT
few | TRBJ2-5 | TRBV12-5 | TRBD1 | CASGLRQGSQETQYF | TGTGCTAGTGGTCTTAGACAGGGGTCCCAAGAGACCCAGTACTTC
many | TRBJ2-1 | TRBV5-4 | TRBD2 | CASSQAGVAYNEQFF | TGTGCCAGCAGCCAAGCGGGAGTAGCCTACAATGAGCAGTTCTTC
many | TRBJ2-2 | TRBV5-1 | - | CASSLEPGGTGELFF | TGCGCCAGCAGCTTGGAACCGGGCGGGACCGGGGAGCTGTTTTTT
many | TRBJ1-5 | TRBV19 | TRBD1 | CASNSRDRDNQPQHF | TGTGCCAGTAATAGCCGGGACAGGGACAATCAGCCCCAGCATTTT
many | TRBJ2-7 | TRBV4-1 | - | CASSHDASSRIYEQYF | TGCGCCAGCAGCCATGATGCTTCTAGTCGAATCTACGAGCAGTACTTC
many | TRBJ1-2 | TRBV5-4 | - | CASSLVGGQNYGYTF | TGTGCCAGCAGCTTGGTCGGGGGGCAGAACTATGGCTACACCTTC
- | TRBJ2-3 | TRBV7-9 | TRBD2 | CASSLASGSFTDTQYF | TGTGCCAGCAGCTTAGCTAGCGGGAGTTTCACAGATACGCAGTATTTT
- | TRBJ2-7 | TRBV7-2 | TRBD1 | CASSPTGGSYEQYF | TGTGCCAGCAGCCCGACAGGGGGCTCCTACGAGCAGTACTTC
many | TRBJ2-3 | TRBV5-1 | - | CASSFHSDTQYF | TGCGCCAGCAGCTTCCACTCAGATACGCAGTATTTT
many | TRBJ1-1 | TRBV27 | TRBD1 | CASSHLDRGTEAFF | TGTGCCAGCAGTCACTTAGACAGGGGGACTGAAGCTTTCTTT
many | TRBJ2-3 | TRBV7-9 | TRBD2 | CASSLAGPSTDTQYF | TGTGCCAGCAGCCTAGCGGGGCCTAGCACAGATACGCAGTATTTT
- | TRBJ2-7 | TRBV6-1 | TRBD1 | CASSEGQGAIYEQYF | TGTGCCAGCAGTGAAGGCCAGGGGGCTATTTACGAGCAGTACTTC
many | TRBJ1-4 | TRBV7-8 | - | CASSGHRVNEKLFF | TGTGCCAGCAGCGGCCACAGGGTGAATGAAAAACTGTTTTTT
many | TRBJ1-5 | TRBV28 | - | CASSWAQANQPQHF | TGTGCCAGCAGTTGGGCACAGGCAAATCAGCCCCAGCATTTT
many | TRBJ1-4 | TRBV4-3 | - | CASSYRRYEGEKLFF | TGCGCCAGCAGCTATCGTCGGTATGAGGGTGAAAAACTGTTTTTT
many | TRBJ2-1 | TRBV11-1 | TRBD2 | CASSLVPTLAGVNEQFF | TGTGCCAGCAGCTTAGTACCCACTCTAGCGGGTGTCAATGAGCAGTTCTTC
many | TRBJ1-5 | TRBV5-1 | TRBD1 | CASSWDSDSNQPQHF | TGCGCCAGCAGCTGGGACAGTGATAGCAATCAGCCCCAGCATTTT
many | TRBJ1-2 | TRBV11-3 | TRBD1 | CASSFQDRPYGYTF | TGTGCCAGCAGCTTCCAGGACAGGCCCTATGGCTACACCTTC
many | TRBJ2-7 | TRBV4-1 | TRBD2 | CASSQIPGGANEQYF | TGCGCCAGCAGCCAAATCCCCGGGGGGGCAAACGAGCAGTACTTC
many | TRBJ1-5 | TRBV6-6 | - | CASTDSGGNQPQHF | TGTGCCAGCACCGACTCTGGTGGCAATCAGCCCCAGCATTTT
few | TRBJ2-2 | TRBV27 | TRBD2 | CASSRRLAGGAGELFF | TGTGCCAGCAGTCGCAGACTAGCGGGAGGCGCCGGGGAGCTGTTTTTT
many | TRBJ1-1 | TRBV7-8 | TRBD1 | CASSPGQGEAFF | TGTGCCAGCAGCCCAGGACAGGGAGAAGCTTTCTTT
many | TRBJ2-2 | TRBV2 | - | CATKGVLPNTGELFF | TGTGCCACTAAGGGGGTTTTACCGAACACCGGGGAGCTGTTTTTT
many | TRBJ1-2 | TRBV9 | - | CASGSNYGYTF | TGTGCCAGCGGCTCTAACTATGGCTACACCTTC
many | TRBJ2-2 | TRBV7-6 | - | CASSKGQGTGELFF | TGTGCCAGCAGTAAGGGGCAGGGGACCGGGGAGCTGTTTTTT
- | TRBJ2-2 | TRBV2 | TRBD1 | CASSYGTGSTGELFF | TGTGCCAGCAGTTACGGGACAGGTTCCACCGGGGAGCTGTTTTTT
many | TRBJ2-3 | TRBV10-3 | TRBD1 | CAISETRTGGPDTQYF | TGTGCCATCAGTGAGACTAGGACAGGGGGACCAGATACGCAGTATTTT
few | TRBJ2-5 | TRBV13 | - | CASSLTYQETQYF | TGTGCCAGCAGCTTGACATATCAAGAGACCCAGTACTTC
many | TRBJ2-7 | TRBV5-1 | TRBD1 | CASSSGTGAYEQYF | TGCGCCAGCAGCTCGGGGACAGGGGCCTACGAGCAGTACTTC
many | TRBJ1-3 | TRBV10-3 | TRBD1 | CASKQGAGNTIYF | TGTGCCAGCAAACAGGGGGCTGGAAACACCATATATTTT
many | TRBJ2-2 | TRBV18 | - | CASSPLGALNTGELFF | TGTGCCAGCTCACCACTGGGGGCACTGAACACCGGGGAGCTGTTTTTT
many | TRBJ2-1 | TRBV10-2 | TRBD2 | CASGRGAYNEQFF | TGCGCCAGCGGACGGGGGGCCTACAATGAGCAGTTCTTC